This T cell receptor beta chain was identified in a study of technical replicates of blood from a few donors. The data were produced by immunoSEQ multiplex PCR, yet TCRdb's version contains in-frame clones alone and is incomplete. The profile shows almost 90,000 clones, around 95% of them singletons. The sequenced sample was T cells isolated from PBMCs. The TCR comes from a human donor in good health.

The CDR3 DNA follows: TGCAGCGTTGTACGCGGGGGGAACACCGGGGAGCTGTTTTTT. Its translation: CSVVRGGNTGELFF. This chain links TRBV29-1 with TRBJ2-2; TRBD2 agrees at 7 bases. The V segment lost 4 bases and the J segment 1 base; nucleotides outside the gene matches: 3. The CDR3 consists of 14 residues. The germline V gene encodes CDR1 SQVTM and CDR2 ANQGSEA.